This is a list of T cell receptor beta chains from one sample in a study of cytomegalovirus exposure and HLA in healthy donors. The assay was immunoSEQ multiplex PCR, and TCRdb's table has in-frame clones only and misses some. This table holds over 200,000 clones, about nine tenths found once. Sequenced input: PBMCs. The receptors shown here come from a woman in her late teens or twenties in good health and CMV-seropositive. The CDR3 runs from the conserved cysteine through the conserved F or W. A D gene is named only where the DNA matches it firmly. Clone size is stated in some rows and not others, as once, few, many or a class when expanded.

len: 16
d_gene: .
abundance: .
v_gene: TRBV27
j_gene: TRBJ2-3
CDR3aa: CASSPEIGTPLNTQYF
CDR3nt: TGTGCCAGCAGCCCCGAAATAGGGACTCCTTTAAATACGCAGTATTTT

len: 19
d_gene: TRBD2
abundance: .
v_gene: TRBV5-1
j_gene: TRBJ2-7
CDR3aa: CASSFRPARAGGPINEQYF
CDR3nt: TGCGCCAGCAGCTTCCGACCTGCGAGAGCGGGAGGGCCAATCAACGAGCAGTACTTC

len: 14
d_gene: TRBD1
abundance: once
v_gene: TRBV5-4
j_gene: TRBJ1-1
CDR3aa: CASSSDRGRTEAFF
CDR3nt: TGTGCCAGCAGCTCGGACAGGGGGCGCACTGAAGCTTTCTTT

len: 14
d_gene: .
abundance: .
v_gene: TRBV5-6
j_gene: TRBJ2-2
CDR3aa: CASSKTEITGELFF
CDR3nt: TGTGCCAGCAGCAAGACAGAGATCACCGGGGAGCTGTTTTTT

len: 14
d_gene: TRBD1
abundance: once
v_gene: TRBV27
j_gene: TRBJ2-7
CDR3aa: CASSLSRGRLEQYF
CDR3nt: TGTGCCAGCAGTTTATCCAGGGGGCGTTTGGAGCAGTACTTC

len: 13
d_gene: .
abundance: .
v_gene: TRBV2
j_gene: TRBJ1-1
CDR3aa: CASIRSLRTEAFF
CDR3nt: TGTGCCAGCATCCGAAGCTTGAGGACTGAAGCTTTCTTT

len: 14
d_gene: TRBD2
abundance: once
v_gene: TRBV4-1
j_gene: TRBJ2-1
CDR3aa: CASSRGTSYNEQFF
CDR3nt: TGCGCCAGCAGCCGAGGGACTAGCTACAATGAGCAGTTCTTC

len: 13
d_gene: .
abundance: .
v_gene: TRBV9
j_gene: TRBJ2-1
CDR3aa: CASSVTSFNEQFF
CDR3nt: TGTGCCAGCAGCGTCACTAGTTTCAATGAGCAGTTCTTC

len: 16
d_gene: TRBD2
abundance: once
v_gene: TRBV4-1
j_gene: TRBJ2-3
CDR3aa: CASSAYGRGSTDTQYF
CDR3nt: TGCGCCAGCAGCGCCTACGGGAGGGGGAGCACAGATACGCAGTATTTT

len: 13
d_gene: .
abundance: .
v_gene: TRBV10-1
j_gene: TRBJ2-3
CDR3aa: CASSQGLADTQYF
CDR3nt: TGCGCCAGTTCACAGGGTTTGGCAGATACGCAGTATTTT

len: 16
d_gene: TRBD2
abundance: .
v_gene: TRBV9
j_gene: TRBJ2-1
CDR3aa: CASSARGGLAKDEQFF
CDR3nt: TGTGCCAGCAGCGCCCGAGGGGGACTAGCGAAGGATGAGCAGTTCTTC

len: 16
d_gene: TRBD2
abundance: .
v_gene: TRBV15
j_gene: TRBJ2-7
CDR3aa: CATSREVASGRYEQYF
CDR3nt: TGTGCCACCAGCAGAGAAGTGGCAAGCGGGAGATACGAGCAGTACTTC

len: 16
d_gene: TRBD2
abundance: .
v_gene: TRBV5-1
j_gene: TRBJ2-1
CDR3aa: CASSFKLAGYYNEQFF
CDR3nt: TGCGCCAGCAGCTTCAAACTAGCGGGATACTACAATGAGCAGTTCTTC

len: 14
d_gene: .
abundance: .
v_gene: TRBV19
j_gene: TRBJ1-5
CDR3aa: CASSRRPSGQPQHF
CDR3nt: TGTGCCAGTAGTAGAAGACCGAGCGGTCAGCCCCAGCATTTT

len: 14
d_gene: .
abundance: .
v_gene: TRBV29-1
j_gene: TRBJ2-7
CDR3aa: CSVEDPSQGGEQYF
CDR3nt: TGCAGCGTTGAAGATCCAAGCCAGGGGGGCGAGCAGTACTTC

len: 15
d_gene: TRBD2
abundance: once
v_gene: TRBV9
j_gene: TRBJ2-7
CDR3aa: CASSAAGGGLYEQYF
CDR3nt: TGTGCCAGCAGCGCCGCCGGCGGGGGGCTCTACGAGCAGTACTTC

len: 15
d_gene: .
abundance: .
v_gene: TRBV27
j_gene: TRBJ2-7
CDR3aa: CASSLGSDGGPEQYF
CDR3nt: TGTGCCAGCAGTTTAGGGTCTGATGGAGGGCCAGAGCAGTACTTC

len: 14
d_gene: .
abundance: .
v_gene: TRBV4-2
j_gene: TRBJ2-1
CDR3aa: CASSPRETTGLKFF
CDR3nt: TGTGCCAGCAGCCCCCGGGAAACGACAGGTCTGAAGTTCTTC

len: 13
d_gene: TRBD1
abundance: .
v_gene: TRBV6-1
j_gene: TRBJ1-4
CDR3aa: CASSGQGYEKLFF
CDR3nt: TGTGCCAGCAGTGGACAGGGTTACGAAAAACTGTTTTTT

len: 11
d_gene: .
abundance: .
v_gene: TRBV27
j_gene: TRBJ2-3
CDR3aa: CASQEGDTQYF
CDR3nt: TGTGCCTCCCAGGAGGGAGATACGCAGTATTTT

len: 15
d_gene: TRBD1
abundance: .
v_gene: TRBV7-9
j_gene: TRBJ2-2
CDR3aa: CASRPGQANTGELFF
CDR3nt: TGTGCCAGCAGGCCGGGACAGGCAAACACCGGGGAGCTGTTTTTT

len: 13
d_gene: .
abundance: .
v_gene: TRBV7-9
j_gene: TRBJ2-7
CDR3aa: CASGQRLGWEQYF
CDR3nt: TGTGCCAGTGGGCAGCGGCTTGGGTGGGAGCAGTACTTC

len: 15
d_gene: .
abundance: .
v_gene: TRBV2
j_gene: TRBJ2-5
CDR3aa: CASLSVGGQQETQYF
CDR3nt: TGTGCCAGCCTTAGCGTCGGAGGACAGCAAGAGACCCAGTACTTC

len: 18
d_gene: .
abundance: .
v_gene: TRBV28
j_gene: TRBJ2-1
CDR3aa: CASSLGGRGDHFNNEQFF
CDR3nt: TGTGCCAGCAGTTTAGGGGGCAGGGGGGATCACTTCAACAATGAGCAGTTCTTC

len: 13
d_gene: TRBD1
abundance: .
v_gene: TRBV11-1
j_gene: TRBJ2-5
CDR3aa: CASSWTGQETQYF
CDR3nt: TGTGCCAGCAGCTGGACAGGGCAAGAGACCCAGTACTTC

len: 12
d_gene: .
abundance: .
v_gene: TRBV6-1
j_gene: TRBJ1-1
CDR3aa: CASGRGVGEAFF
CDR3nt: TGTGCCAGCGGCAGAGGAGTAGGTGAAGCTTTCTTT

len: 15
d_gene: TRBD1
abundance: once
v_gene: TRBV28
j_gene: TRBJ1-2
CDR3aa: CASRETGGGGYGYTF
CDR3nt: TGTGCCAGCAGGGAGACAGGGGGCGGTGGCTATGGCTACACCTTC

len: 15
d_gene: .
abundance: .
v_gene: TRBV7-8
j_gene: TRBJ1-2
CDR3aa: CASSLGPGPAYGYTF
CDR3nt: TGTGCCAGCAGCTTAGGTCCAGGGCCGGCTTATGGCTACACCTTC

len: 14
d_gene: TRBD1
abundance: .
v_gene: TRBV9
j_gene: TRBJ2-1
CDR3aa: CASSVDPGGYEQFF
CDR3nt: TGTGCCAGCAGCGTAGATCCAGGGGGCTATGAGCAGTTCTTC

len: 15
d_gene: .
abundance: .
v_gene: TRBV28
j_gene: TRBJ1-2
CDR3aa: CASSYPLQANYGYTF
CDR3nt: TGTGCCAGCAGCTACCCCCTACAGGCCAACTATGGCTACACCTTC

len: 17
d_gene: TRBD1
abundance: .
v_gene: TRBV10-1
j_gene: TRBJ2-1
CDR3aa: CASSGRDSPGPGNEQFF
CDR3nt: TGCGCCAGCAGTGGCCGGGACAGTCCTGGACCTGGCAATGAGCAGTTCTTC

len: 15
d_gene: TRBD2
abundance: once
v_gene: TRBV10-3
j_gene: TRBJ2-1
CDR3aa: CAISGVAGEGNEQFF
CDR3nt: TGTGCCATCAGTGGCGTTGCGGGAGAAGGGAATGAGCAGTTCTTC

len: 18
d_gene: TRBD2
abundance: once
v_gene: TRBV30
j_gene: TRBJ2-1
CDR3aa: CAWSVTSGRVDLYNEQFF
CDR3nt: TGTGCCTGGAGTGTAACTAGCGGGAGGGTAGACCTATACAATGAGCAGTTCTTC

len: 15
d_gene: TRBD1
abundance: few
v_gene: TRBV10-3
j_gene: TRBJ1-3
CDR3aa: CAISESKGAGNTIYF
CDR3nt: TGTGCCATCAGTGAGTCGAAGGGGGCCGGGAACACCATATATTTT

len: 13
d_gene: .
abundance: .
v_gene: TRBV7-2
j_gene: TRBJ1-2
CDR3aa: CASSLGGLYGYTF
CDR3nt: TGTGCCAGCAGCTTAGGGGGGCTCTATGGCTACACCTTC

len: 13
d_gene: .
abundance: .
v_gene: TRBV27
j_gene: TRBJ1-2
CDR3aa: CASSLGPAGGYTF
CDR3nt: TGTGCCAGCAGTCTCGGGCCGGCGGGGGGCTACACCTTC

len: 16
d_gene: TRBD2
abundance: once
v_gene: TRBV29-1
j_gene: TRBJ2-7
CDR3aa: CSVDPGIAGETYEQYF
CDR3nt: TGCAGCGTTGACCCTGGGATAGCGGGAGAAACTTACGAGCAGTACTTC

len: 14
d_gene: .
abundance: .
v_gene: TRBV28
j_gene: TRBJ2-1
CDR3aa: CASSRSGLRNEQFF
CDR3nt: TGTGCCAGCAGCCGTAGCGGCCTAAGGAATGAGCAGTTCTTC

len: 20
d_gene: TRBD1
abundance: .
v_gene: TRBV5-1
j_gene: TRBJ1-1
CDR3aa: CASSTSRRGGQGSRNTEAFF
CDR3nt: TGCGCCAGCAGCACCTCGCGAAGGGGAGGACAGGGAAGTCGGAACACTGAAGCTTTCTTT

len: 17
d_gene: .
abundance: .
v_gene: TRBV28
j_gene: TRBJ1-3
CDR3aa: CACTSGQLYFSGNTIYF
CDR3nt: TGTGCCTGTACAAGTGGGCAGCTCTATTTCTCTGGAAACACCATATATTTT

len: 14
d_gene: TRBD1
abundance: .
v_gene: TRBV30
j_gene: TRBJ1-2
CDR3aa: CAWSVSGTGEGYTF
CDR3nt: TGTGCCTGGAGTGTCTCCGGGACAGGGGAAGGCTACACCTTC

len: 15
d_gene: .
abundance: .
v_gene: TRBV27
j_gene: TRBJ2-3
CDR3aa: CASSPSRVGTDTQYF
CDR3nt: TGTGCCAGCAGTCCCTCCAGGGTGGGCACAGATACGCAGTATTTT

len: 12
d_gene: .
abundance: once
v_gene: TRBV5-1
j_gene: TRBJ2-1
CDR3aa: CASSLRDNEQFF
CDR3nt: TGCGCCAGCAGCTTGAGAGACAATGAGCAGTTCTTC

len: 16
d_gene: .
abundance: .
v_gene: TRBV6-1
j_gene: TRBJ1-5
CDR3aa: CASSESGGMRNQPQHF
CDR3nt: TGTGCCAGCAGTGAATCGGGAGGGATGCGCAATCAGCCCCAGCATTTT

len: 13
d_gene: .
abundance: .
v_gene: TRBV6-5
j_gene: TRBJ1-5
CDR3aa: CASSRGTLQPQHF
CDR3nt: TGTGCCAGCAGTCGAGGGACACTTCAGCCCCAGCATTTT

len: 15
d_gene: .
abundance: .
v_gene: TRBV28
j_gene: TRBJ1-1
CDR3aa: CASSLWQGGRTEAFF
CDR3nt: TGTGCCAGCAGTTTGTGGCAGGGAGGGCGAACTGAAGCTTTCTTT

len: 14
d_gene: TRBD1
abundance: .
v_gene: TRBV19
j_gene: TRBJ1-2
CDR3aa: CASTIRDRGSGYTF
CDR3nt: TGTGCCAGTACCATCAGGGACAGGGGGTCTGGCTACACCTTC

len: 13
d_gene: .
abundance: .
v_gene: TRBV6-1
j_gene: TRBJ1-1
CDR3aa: CASSSRDYTEAFF
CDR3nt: TGTGCCAGCAGTTCCCGGGACTACACTGAAGCTTTCTTT

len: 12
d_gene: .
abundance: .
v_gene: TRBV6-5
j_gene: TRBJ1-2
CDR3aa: CASSRAQDGYTF
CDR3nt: TGTGCCAGCTCGCGGGCCCAGGATGGCTACACCTTC

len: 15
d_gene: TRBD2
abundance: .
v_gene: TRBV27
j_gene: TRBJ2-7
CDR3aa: CASSLSGLAGYEQYF
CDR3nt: TGTGCCAGCAGTTTATCGGGACTAGCAGGATACGAGCAGTACTTC

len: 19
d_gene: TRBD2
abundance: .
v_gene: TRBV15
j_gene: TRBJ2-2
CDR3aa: CATSRRGPSGPPNTGELFF
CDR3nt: TGTGCCACCAGCAGAAGGGGTCCTAGCGGTCCCCCTAACACCGGGGAGCTGTTTTTT

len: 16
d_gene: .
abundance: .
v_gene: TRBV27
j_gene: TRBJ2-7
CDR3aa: CASSLAGGGSSYEQYF
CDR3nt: TGTGCCAGCAGTTTAGCAGGGGGCGGGAGTTCCTACGAGCAGTACTTC

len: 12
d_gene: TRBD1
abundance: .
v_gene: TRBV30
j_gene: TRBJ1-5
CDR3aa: CACRQGGQPQHF
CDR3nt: TGTGCCTGTCGACAGGGGGGGCAGCCCCAGCATTTT

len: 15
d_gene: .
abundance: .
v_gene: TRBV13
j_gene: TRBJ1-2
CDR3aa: CASSGGTASNYGYTF
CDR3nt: TGTGCCAGCAGCGGCGGGACGGCTTCTAACTATGGCTACACCTTC

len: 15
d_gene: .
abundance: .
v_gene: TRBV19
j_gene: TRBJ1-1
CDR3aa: CASSIGAGNNNEAFF
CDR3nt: TGTGCCAGTAGTATAGGTGCAGGAAACAATAATGAAGCTTTCTTT